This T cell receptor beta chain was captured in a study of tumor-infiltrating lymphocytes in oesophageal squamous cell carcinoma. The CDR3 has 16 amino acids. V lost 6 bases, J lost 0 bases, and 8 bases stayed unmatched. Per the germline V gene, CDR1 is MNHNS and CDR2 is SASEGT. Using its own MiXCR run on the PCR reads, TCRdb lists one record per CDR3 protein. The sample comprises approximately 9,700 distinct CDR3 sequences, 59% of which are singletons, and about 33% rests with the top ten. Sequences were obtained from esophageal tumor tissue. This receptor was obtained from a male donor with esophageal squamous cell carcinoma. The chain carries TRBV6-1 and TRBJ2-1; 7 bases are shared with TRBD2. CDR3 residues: CASRESGASSYNEQFF. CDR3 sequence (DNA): TGTGCCAGCAGGGAAAGCGGGGCAAGCTCCTACAATGAGCAGTTCTTC.